This T cell receptor (beta chain) is drawn from a study of T-cell reconstitution after alpha-beta-depleted transplantation in children. CDR3 size: 13 residues. CDR1 is GTSNPN, CDR2 SVGIG, per germline (reference sequence). V was shortened by 1 base and J by 2 bases, with 6 bases between the two germline ends. Using unique molecular identifiers, the investigators prepared the TCRbeta library. Using its own MiXCR run on the PCR reads, TCRdb lists one record per CDR3 protein. The sample includes 450,000 to 550,000 distinct CDR3 sequences, approximately 10% of them seen just once. The clonotype originates from a female patient between 2 and 15 years old who had a stem cell transplant for aplastic anemia, so the T cells may come from the graft donor. This specimen was PBMCs, mostly from graft donor cells, taken 180 days after TCRalphabeta/CD19-depleted stem cell transplant. This chain connects TRBV30 to TRBJ2-4; D is perhaps TRBD1 (5 bases). In DNA form, the CDR3 reads TGTGCCTGGAGTGGGGGCCCCAAAAACATTCAGTACTTC. Translating it yields CAWSGGPKNIQYF.